This entry is about one T cell receptor (beta chain). For the second PCR, which ran for roughly 6 to 12 cycles, a sample-barcoded 5' primer and a J-beta primer mix were used. TCRdb re-analysed the 5' RACE reads in MiXCR, keeping a single row per CDR3 protein. The data contain about 2 million distinct CDR3 sequences, about 50% of them seen just once; the ten biggest clones take up approximately 2.1%. This sample was included in a study of blood T cells in healthy people across ages. This receptor was taken from a woman in her thirties or forties in good health. Specimen: blood.

Here the CDR3 DNA reads TGTGCCAGCAGCCAAGAGAACTGGAGCACAGATACGCAGTATTTT. It yields the protein CASSQENWSTDTQYF. The rearrangement uses TRBV4-2 and TRBJ2-3, with D unresolved. The germline V and J ends were trimmed by 0 bases and 0 bases, with 7 bases remaining between them. This CDR3 spans 15 amino acids. Germline V CDR1 and CDR2: LGHNA, YNFKEQ.